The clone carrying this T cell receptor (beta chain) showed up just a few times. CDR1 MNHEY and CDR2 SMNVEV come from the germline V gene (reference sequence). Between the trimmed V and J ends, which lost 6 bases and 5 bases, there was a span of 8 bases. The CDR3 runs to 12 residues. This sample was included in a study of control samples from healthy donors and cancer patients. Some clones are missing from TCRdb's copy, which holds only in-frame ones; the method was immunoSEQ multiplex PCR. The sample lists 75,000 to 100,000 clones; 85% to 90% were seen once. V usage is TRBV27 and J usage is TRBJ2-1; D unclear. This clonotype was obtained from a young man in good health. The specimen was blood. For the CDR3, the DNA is TGTGCCAGCAGCGAAAATCACAATGAGCAGTTCTTC. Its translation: CASSENHNEQFF.